Sequencing of this T cell receptor beta chain was carried out in a study of T cell repertoires in cytomegalovirus infection. Across the whole study: Matching HLA type and CMV infection were both indicated by public TCR beta signatures.

Points from the study as a whole: In two of eight donors, the top clonotype was HLA-C-restricted CMV-specific. Frequencies of public TCR beta families were cumulated, and this identified carriers of CMV plus the relevant HLA.

Ten or more counts support this clonotype. Its antigen is not known. Via MiXCR, TCRdb re-called the reads, giving one row per CDR3 protein. The profile shows about 680,000 distinct CDR3 sequences, more than 20% of them singletons. The material sequenced was CD8+ T cells from PBMCs. This clonotype was obtained from a human donor in good health (CMV status not recorded). Some clones in this sample may be carry-over from other donors' samples.

The CDR3 spells CAISETPNTEAFF. The CDR3 DNA sequence: TGTGCCATCAGTGAGACACCGAACACTGAAGCTTTCTTT. The chain carries TRBV10-3 and TRBJ1-1; D not certain. Looked up from germline, CDR1 is ENHRY and CDR2 is SYGVKD. This CDR3 is 13 amino acids long. V was cut by 2 bases and J by 1 base, with 5 bases left in between.